This passage covers 24 T cell receptor beta chains from one sample sequenced in a study of blood T cell repertoires in COVID-19 (dated by TCRdb to 2020 to 2022). The method behind the library was the immunoSEQ multiplex PCR assay. TCRdb provides this immuneACCESS table in a form limited to in-frame rearrangements. Some clones are lacking; in checked studies, under half of them reflect an unresolved V gene, and why the rest are absent is not known. The sample table records about 67,000 clones; approximately 87% of these occur just once. The ten top clones hold around 8% of the sample. The sample taken for sequencing was peripheral blood. The receptors originated from a man aged 50 to 59 with active COVID-19.

The chain joins TRBV29-1 to TRBJ1-2; a possible D gene is TRBD1 (6 bases). The CDR3 loop spans 15 amino acids. The V and J ends lost 2 bases and 7 bases respectively, with 20 bases between them. Per the germline V gene, CDR1 is SQVTM and CDR2 is ANQGSEA. The CDR3 coding sequence is TGCAGCGTTGAAACCCCCAGGGGCCCAGGAGGTGGCTACACCTTC. Translation gives CSVETPRGPGGGYTF.

V gene TRBV10-3 combines with J gene TRBJ2-1, with 7 bases fitting TRBD1. Germline V gives CDR1 ENHRY, CDR2 SYGVKD. The CDR3 spans 12 residues. J gave up 10 bases and V 3 bases, and 3 bases lay outside the gene matches. CDR3 region: CAISERDREQFF. CDR3 bases: TGTGCCATCAGTGAACGGGACAGAGAGCAGTTCTTC.

The chain uses TRBV7-2 and TRBJ2-1, with no clear D. V lost 1 base, J lost 5 bases, and 3 bases lay in between. Germline V gives CDR1 SGHTA, CDR2 FQGNSA. The CDR3 extends over 12 amino acids. CDR3 protein: CASSLGNNEQFF. CDR3 bases: TGTGCCAGCAGCTTAGGTAACAATGAGCAGTTCTTC.

The genes are TRBV9 and TRBJ2-5, with 10 bases matching TRBD1. CDR3 size: 16 residues. CDR1 SGDLS and CDR2 YYNGEE come from the germline V gene. J was trimmed by 1 base and V by 3 bases; bases with no gene match: 6. The CDR3 DNA follows: TGTGCCAGCAGCGAGGGGGACAGGGGAGGCCAAGAGACCCAGTACTTC. It encodes CASSEGDRGGQETQYF. The full variable domain, with the rest looked up from reference TRBV9 and TRBJ2-5, is DSGVTQTPKHLITATGQRVTLRCSPRSGDLSVYWYQQSLDQGLQFLIQYYNGEERAKGNILERFSAQQFPDLHSELNLSSLELGDSALYFCASSEGDRGGQETQYFGPGTRLLVL.

This chain uses TRBV6-2 or TRBV6-3 with TRBJ1-6; D is uncertain. This CDR3 has 12 amino acids. Looked up from germline, CDR1 is MNHEY and CDR2 is SVGEGT. Trimming left V 6 bases short and J 9 bases short, with 9 bases between. The CDR3 sequence: CASSRRGSPLHF. The CDR3 DNA sequence: TGTGCCAGCAGCCGCAGAGGTTCACCCCTCCACTTT.

This chain joins TRBV25-1 and TRBJ2-3, with TRBD2 matching over 8 bases. Losses at the gene ends were 8 bases for V and 2 bases for J; bases not matched to a gene: 15. CDR1 MGHDK and CDR2 SYGVNS come from the germline V gene. There are 17 residues in the CDR3. CDR3 DNA: TGTGCCAGCGCCCTGACCCGTGCGGGAGGACCCACAGATACGCAGTATTTT. Translating it yields CASALTRAGGPTDTQYF.

The rearrangement uses TRBV6-1 and TRBJ1-4, with D maybe TRBD1 (6 bases). This CDR3 is 18 amino acids long. The V gene's germline CDR1 is MNHNS and CDR2 SASEGT. V was trimmed by 0 bases and J by 8 bases, leaving 22 bases between them. The CDR3 reads CASSEAKVAGQPREKLFF. CDR3 coding DNA: TGTGCCAGCAGTGAAGCCAAAGTGGCTGGACAGCCGAGAGAAAAACTGTTTTTT.

V gene TRBV18 combines with J gene TRBJ1-1, with TRBD1 identical over 10 bases. J gave up 2 bases and V 5 bases, and 5 bases lay outside the gene matches. Germline V gene data show CDR1 as KGHSH and CDR2 as LQKENI. The length of the CDR3 is 15 residues. The CDR3 is CASSSRTGGNTEAFF. The CDR3 nucleotides read TGTGCCAGCTCAAGTCGGACAGGGGGAAACACTGAAGCTTTCTTT.

The chain carries TRBV9 and TRBJ1-1; no definite D call. Germline-derived CDR1 and CDR2 are SGDLS and YYNGEE. The CDR3 has 13 residues. The V gene lost 1 base and the J gene lost 3 bases, with 7 bases spanning the gap. CDR3 DNA sequence: TGTGCCAGCAGCGTAAAGAGGGACACTGAAGCTTTCTTT. This encodes CASSVKRDTEAFF.

The CDR3 DNA reads as TGCGCCAGCAGCCTGGGGGCCCTAGCCTCCGAGCAGTACTTC. Translated: CASSLGALASEQYF. This chain joins TRBV5-1 and TRBJ2-7; maybe TRBD1 (6 bases). Germline V CDR1 and CDR2: SGHRS, YFSETQ. This CDR3 has 14 residues. V lost 4 bases and J 6 bases, leaving 17 bases between the germline ends.

The chain has TRBV24-1 and TRBJ2-3; 7 bases are a match to TRBD2. After removal of 5 bases from V and 3 bases from J, the junction contained 1 base not matched to a gene. This CDR3 has 13 amino acids. CDR1 and CDR2 from the germline V gene are KGHDR and SFDVKD. The CDR3 region has the DNA TGTGCCACCAGTGTCGGGGGGACAGATACGCAGTATTTT. Residues: CATSVGGTDTQYF.

The CDR3 region has the DNA TGTGCCAGTAGTAGGACAGGGATAGGCTATGGCTACACCTTC. Its protein is CASSRTGIGYGYTF. The V and J genes are TRBV19 and TRBJ1-2; TRBD1 matches at 8 bases. V was clipped by 4 bases and J by 4 bases; unmatched bases: 5. Germline V gene sequence: CDR1 LNHDA, CDR2 SQIVND (reference sequence). The CDR3 is 14 residues long.

The genes are TRBV3-1 (or the pseudogene TRBV3-2) and TRBJ2-1; 9 nucleotides align to TRBD2. V lost 1 base to trimming and J lost 5 bases; unmatched junction nucleotides: 6. Germline V gene sequence: CDR1 LGHDT, CDR2 YNNKEL (reference sequence). The CDR3 sequence is 16 residues long. DNA for the CDR3: TGTGCCAGCAGCCAAGCGCGCGGGGGGGCCAACAATGAGCAGTTCTTC. Its protein is CASSQARGGANNEQFF.

The chain recombines TRBV3-1 (or the pseudogene TRBV3-2) with TRBJ2-5, with 10 bases fitting TRBD1. The germline CDR1 and CDR2 sequences are LGHDT and YNNKEL (reference sequence). V shed 4 bases and J 1 base; nucleotides not matched to a gene: 0. The CDR3 totals 14 residues. CDR3 bases: TGTGCCAGCAGCCGGACAGGGGGCCAAGAGACCCAGTACTTC. This codes for CASSRTGGQETQYF.

V usage is TRBV12-3 or TRBV12-4 and J usage is TRBJ1-5, with unresolved D. The V gene lost 5 bases and the J gene lost 4 bases, with 9 bases spanning the gap. The CDR3 is made up of 13 amino acids. CDR3 region: CASSPERNQPQHF. DNA of the CDR3: TGTGCCAGCAGTCCCGAGAGGAATCAGCCCCAGCATTTT.

V and J are TRBV6-5 and TRBJ1-3; D might be TRBD1 (5 bases). This CDR3 region has 16 residues. The V gene lost 0 bases and the J gene lost 0 bases, with 9 bases spanning the gap. CDR1 MNHEY and CDR2 SVGAGI come from the germline V gene. CDR3 DNA sequence: TGTGCCAGCAGTTACTCGGTAACAGGCTCTGGAAACACCATATATTTT. It translates to CASSYSVTGSGNTIYF.

Here the CDR3 reads CASSFPLAGGHLKSSYEQYF. Here the CDR3 DNA reads TGTGCCAGCAGTTTTCCTCTAGCGGGAGGCCATTTAAAGAGCTCCTACGAGCAGTACTTC. The chain combines TRBV28 with TRBJ2-7; 11 nucleotides align to TRBD2. The CDR3 is 20 residues long. The J segment lost 0 bases and the V segment lost 3 bases, leaving 16 bases of the junction unmatched. The V gene's germline CDR1 is MDHEN and CDR2 SYDVKM.

The V and J genes are TRBV7-2 and TRBJ1-2; TRBD1 matches at 9 bases. Looked up from germline, CDR1 is SGHTA and CDR2 is FQGNSA. The CDR3 covers 15 residues. The junction had 6 bases not matched to a gene; V was cut back by 1 base and J by 6 bases. In DNA, the CDR3 is TGTGCCAGCAGCTTAGTTACGACAGGGGGTGATGGCTACACCTTC. Its protein product is CASSLVTTGGDGYTF.

This clone was seen a single time. CDR3 nucleotide sequence: TGTGCCAGCAGCCAAGAGGTGGCTCTTATGCAGGGCTATGGCTACACCTTC. Its translation: CASSQEVALMQGYGYTF. J is TRBJ1-2 and V is TRBV4-2; weak D call: TRBD1 (5 bases). The V end was cut by 0 bases, the J end by 4 bases, with 18 bases between. CDR3 length: 17 amino acids. Germline values: CDR1 LGHNA, CDR2 YNFKEQ.

The chain couples TRBV28 to TRBJ2-7, with TRBD1 identical over 8 bases. Trimming at V came to 8 bases and at J to 3 bases, leaving 3 bases not matched to a gene. The V gene's germline CDR1 is MDHEN and CDR2 SYDVKM. This CDR3 is built from 12 residues. DNA of the CDR3: TGTGCCAGCCGGGACAGGATCTACGAGCAGTACTTC. This codes for CASRDRIYEQYF.

The chain combines TRBV9 with TRBJ2-3, with 15 bases matching TRBD2. CDR3 length: 19 residues. Unmatched junction bases numbered 9, after V lost 4 bases and J lost 0 bases. Germline lookup yields CDR1 SGDLS and CDR2 YYNGEE. The CDR3 loop reads CASSYRGTSGRTSTDTQYF. CDR3 coding DNA: TGTGCCAGCAGCTACCGAGGGACTAGCGGGAGGACTAGCACAGATACGCAGTATTTT.

CDR3 bases: TGTGCCAGCTCATCCGGACTAGCGGGGGGAACTGCCAATGAGCAGTTCTTC. Protein: CASSSGLAGGTANEQFF. The gene calls are TRBV18 and TRBJ2-1; 14 bases agree with TRBD2. The CDR3 contains 17 residues. Germline loops: CDR1 KGHSH, CDR2 LQKENI. With 5 bases clipped from V and 6 bases from J, the junction kept 9 bases outside the gene matches.

This chain joins TRBV27 and TRBJ2-3; 8 nucleotides match TRBD2. The V and J ends lost 3 bases and 0 bases, in that order; junction bases with no gene match: 2. Germline V gene data show CDR1 as MNHEY and CDR2 as SMNVEV (reference sequence). The length of the CDR3 is 15 residues. The CDR3 protein is CASSLTSASTDTQYF. CDR3 nucleotides: TGTGCCAGCAGTTTGACTAGCGCAAGCACAGATACGCAGTATTTT.

This clone was picked up one time. The chain joins TRBV19 to TRBJ1-1; possibly TRBD1 for D (5 bases). Germline loops: CDR1 LNHDA, CDR2 SQIVND (reference sequence). The CDR3 totals 13 residues. V was cut by 11 bases and J by 6 bases, with 19 bases left in between. CDR3 protein: CACRKGHEAEAFF. The CDR3 bases are TGTGCCTGCCGAAAGGGGCATGAGGCTGAAGCTTTCTTT.